Listed here are 28 T cell receptor beta chains from one sample, sequenced in a study of human versus mouse CDR3 diversity and MHC coevolution (TCRdb year 2017). Library preparation used the immunoSEQ multiplex PCR assay. Drawn from immuneACCESS, this table holds only the in-frame rearrangements with V and J called that TCRdb kept. Clones are partly lost; checked studies trace under half to an unresolved V gene and leave the rest unexplained. This sample has fewer than 80,000 clones in its table, and approximately 90% of those were observed once. Around 0.15% of the sample is taken by the ten largest. Sequenced: naive CD4+ T cells from blood. This specimen's cell subset or site label, interpreted: CD45RO-negative CD62L-positive naive CD4 T cells. Receptor source: a person aged 30 to 69 in good health.

The chain joins TRBV7-2 to TRBJ2-3, with unresolved D. The germline V gene encodes CDR1 SGHTA and CDR2 FQGNSA. The CDR3 is made up of 12 amino acids. The germline V and J ends were trimmed by 4 bases and 7 bases, with 9 bases remaining between them. CDR3 nucleotide sequence: TGTGCCAGCAGCTCCTCGGGTTATACGCAGTATTTT. Residues: CASSSSGYTQYF.

V is TRBV30 and J is TRBJ2-2, with TRBD2 as a possible D gene (5 bases). The CDR3 is 13 amino acids. CDR1 and CDR2 (germline): GTSNPN, SVGIG (reference sequence). Deletions cut 3 bases from V and 1 base from J, with 6 bases between. The CDR3 DNA sequence: TGTGCCTGGAGCCGGGAGAACACCGGGGAGCTGTTTTTT. It codes for CAWSRENTGELFF.

The chain employs TRBV2 and TRBJ1-6; 7 bases agree with TRBD1. In germline, CDR1 is SNHLY, CDR2 FYNNEI. The V and J ends lost 6 bases and 8 bases, in that order; junction bases with no gene match: 10. The CDR3 consists of 15 residues. As DNA, the CDR3 is TGTGCCAGCAGCACAGGGGCCATAAGTTATTCACCCCTCCACTTT. It yields the protein CASSTGAISYSPLHF.

The chain recombines TRBV19 with TRBJ1-1, with a tentative D call TRBD1 (6 bases). This CDR3 region has 13 residues. Looked up from germline, CDR1 is LNHDA and CDR2 is SQIVND (reference sequence). The V gene lost 6 bases and the J gene lost 4 bases, with 12 bases spanning the gap. The CDR3 coding sequence is TGTGCCAGTAGCAGGGGCTGGGCCACTGAAGCTTTCTTT. Amino acid sequence: CASSRGWATEAFF.

The rearrangement uses TRBV19 and TRBJ2-3; D might be TRBD2 (5 bases). Germline CDR1 is LNHDA and CDR2 is SQIVND (reference sequence). The CDR3 loop spans 12 amino acids. Trimming removed 5 bases at V and 4 bases at J, with 7 bases between. The CDR3 sequence is CASSLRADTQYF. CDR3 coding DNA: TGTGCCAGTAGTTTGCGGGCAGATACGCAGTATTTT.

V is TRBV7-9 and J is TRBJ2-2; tentatively, D is TRBD2 (6 bases). The CDR3 is made up of 15 amino acids. Trimming stripped 5 bases from V and 5 bases from J, with 15 bases between. Germline CDR1 reads SEHNR; CDR2 reads FQNEAQ (reference sequence). The CDR3 nucleotides are TGTGCCAGCAGCCCAAGTGCGGGGTCAACCGGGGAGCTGTTTTTT. Protein sequence: CASSPSAGSTGELFF.

This sequence joins TRBV4-1 and TRBJ2-1; 13 nucleotides agree with TRBD2. The germline V gene has CDR1 MGHRA and CDR2 YSYEKL. V was pared by 4 bases and J by 9 bases, with 9 bases of the junction left unmatched. The CDR3 loop spans 16 amino acids. The CDR3 DNA follows: TGCGCCAGCAGCCTCGGGACTAGCGGGATGGTGGGTGAGCAGTTCTTC. Translating it yields CASSLGTSGMVGEQFF.

The chain is built from TRBV5-1 and TRBJ1-5, with D perhaps TRBD1 (5 bases). The CDR3 length is 13 residues. Germline-derived CDR1 and CDR2 are SGHRS and YFSETQ. Trimming cost V 4 bases and J 8 bases, with 13 bases left between them. The DNA for the CDR3 is TGCGCCAGCAGCCAAGCCGCGGGGGAGCCCCAGCATTTT. It codes for CASSQAAGEPQHF.

The chain uses TRBV27 and TRBJ1-6; D not resolved. V lost 0 bases, J lost 4 bases, and 7 bases lay in between. Germline-derived CDR1 and CDR2 are MNHEY and SMNVEV (reference sequence). The CDR3 is 15 amino acids. CDR3 region: CASSLSPTYNSPLHF. CDR3 bases: TGTGCCAGCAGTTTATCACCAACTTATAATTCACCCCTCCACTTT.

The chain employs TRBV18 and TRBJ1-2; no firm D call. V lost 2 bases and J 0 bases, leaving 10 bases between the germline ends. The CDR3 is 15 amino acids. CDR1 KGHSH and CDR2 LQKENI come from the germline V gene. The CDR3 nucleotides read TGTGCCAGCTCACCAAGCGCCGGAGCTAACTATGGCTACACCTTC. It yields the protein CASSPSAGANYGYTF.

The rearrangement joins TRBV5-1 to TRBJ1-1; D ambiguous. Germline CDR1 reads SGHRS; CDR2 reads YFSETQ. The CDR3 covers 14 residues. V was cut by 2 bases and J by 2 bases, with 10 bases left in between. The CDR3 is CASSLDIVNTEAFF. The CDR3 nucleotides read TGCGCCAGCAGCTTAGACATAGTTAACACTGAAGCTTTCTTT.

This chain joins TRBV5-1 and TRBJ2-1, with D tentatively TRBD2 (5 bases). V dropped 0 bases and J dropped 8 bases, with 12 bases sitting between them. There are 14 residues in the CDR3. The germline V gene encodes CDR1 SGHRS and CDR2 YFSETQ. This CDR3 reads CASSLAGGSDEQFF. CDR3 coding DNA: TGCGCCAGCAGCTTGGCTGGAGGCAGCGATGAGCAGTTCTTC.

This clone was seen just once. The rearrangement joins TRBV19 to TRBJ2-1, with TRBD1 as a possible D gene (5 bases). The germline V gene has CDR1 LNHDA and CDR2 SQIVND (reference sequence). The CDR3 covers 12 residues. Trimming left V 3 bases short and J 7 bases short, with 7 bases between. The CDR3 bases are TGTGCCAGTAGTATCAGGGTTAATGAGCAGTTCTTC. Translated, it gives CASSIRVNEQFF.

This chain uses TRBV30 with TRBJ1-1; no clear D. Between the trimmed V and J ends, which lost 0 bases and 11 bases, there was a span of 16 bases. The V gene's germline CDR1 is GTSNPN and CDR2 SVGIG (reference sequence). CDR3 length: 13 amino acids. CDR3 region: CAWSVLGFSGAFF. The CDR3 bases are TGTGCCTGGAGTGTACTGGGCTTTTCGGGGGCTTTCTTT. Based on the CDR3 plus reference TRBV30 and TRBJ1-1, the full variable domain is SQTIHQWPATLVQPVGSPLSLECTVEGTSNPNLYWYRQAAGRGLQLLFYSVGIGQISSEVPQNLSASRPQDRQFILSSKKLLLSDSGFYLCAWSVLGFSGAFFGQGTRLTVV.

DNA for the CDR3: TGTGCCAGTAGTATAGGGTTAAGCGGAGCCTACGAGCAGTACTTC. Amino acid sequence: CASSIGLSGAYEQYF. The chain couples TRBV19 to TRBJ2-5; a weak D match, TRBD2 (5 bases). The J call is uncertain, as TRBJ2-7 better fits the DNA end. Germline CDR1 LNHDA, CDR2 SQIVND (reference sequence). This CDR3 comprises 15 residues.

V usage is TRBV28 and J usage is TRBJ2-1, with 8 bases matching TRBD2. The CDR3 has 17 amino acids. With 3 bases clipped from V and 4 bases from J, the junction kept 11 bases outside the gene matches. Per germline, CDR1 MDHEN and CDR2 SYDVKM. CDR3 amino acids: CASSFPPAGLDYNEQFF. CDR3 nucleotide sequence: TGTGCCAGCAGTTTCCCGCCCGCGGGACTAGATTACAATGAGCAGTTCTTC.

The genes are TRBV6-1 and TRBJ1-5; 8 bases match TRBD1. V was pared by 6 bases and J by 6 bases, with 7 bases of the junction left unmatched. Germline CDR1 and CDR2: MNHNS and SASEGT. The CDR3 is 14 residues long. Here the CDR3 reads CASRGQGSGQPQHF. The DNA for the CDR3 is TGTGCCAGCAGAGGACAGGGTAGCGGTCAGCCCCAGCATTTT.

Worth noting for this clone: Compared with germline, one end of the junction differs, possibly owing to a read error. V is TRBV2 and J is TRBJ2-2; 8 positions agree with TRBD2. This CDR3 is built from 15 residues. Per the germline V gene, CDR1 is SNHLY and CDR2 is FYNNEI. The CDR3 sequence: CASREGLARTGELFF. CDR3 DNA sequence: TGTGCCAGCAGAGAAGGACTAGCAAGGACCGGGGAGCTGTTTTTT.

The genes are TRBV13 and TRBJ2-1; TRBD1 matches 7 bases. V shed 5 bases and J 2 bases; nucleotides not matched to a gene: 6. The CDR3 loop spans 15 amino acids. CDR1 and CDR2 (germline): PRHDT, FYEKMQ (reference sequence). CDR3 coding DNA: TGTGCCAGCAGCGCCCGGGACAGAACCTACAATGAGCAGTTCTTC. Protein product: CASSARDRTYNEQFF.

The chain links TRBV6-1 to TRBJ1-1; D uncertain. Trimming stripped 5 bases from V and 0 bases from J, with 7 bases between. CDR3 length equals 13 residues. CDR1 is MNHNS, CDR2 SASEGT, per germline. Here the CDR3 reads CASSSSVNTEAFF. CDR3 nucleotides: TGTGCCAGCAGTTCCTCCGTGAACACTGAAGCTTTCTTT.

The V and J genes are TRBV2 and TRBJ2-7; possible D gene TRBD2, 6 bases. V lost 7 bases and J 1 base, leaving 14 bases between the germline ends. The CDR3 is made up of 14 amino acids. Germline V gene lookup returns CDR1 SNHLY and CDR2 FYNNEI. CDR3 in DNA: TGTGCCAGCAATTCAGCGGGTTCTTCCTACGAGCAGTACTTC. This encodes CASNSAGSSYEQYF.

CDR3 amino acids: CASMVGKGLAISAYEQYF. CDR3 coding DNA: TGCGCCAGCATGGTTGGGAAGGGACTAGCCATTTCCGCCTACGAGCAGTACTTC. The chain joins TRBV5-1 to TRBJ2-7, with TRBD2 identical over 9 bases. Germline V gene data show CDR1 as SGHRS and CDR2 as YFSETQ. The length of the CDR3 is 18 residues. The V segment lost 6 bases and the J segment 2 bases; nucleotides outside the gene matches: 18.

This rearrangement joins TRBV4-2 to TRBJ1-1, with D uncertain. V shed 0 bases and J shed 9 bases, with 11 bases lying between them. Germline V gene lookup returns CDR1 LGHNA and CDR2 YNFKEQ. The CDR3 has 13 amino acids. The CDR3 loop reads CASSQEARIQAFF. The CDR3 nucleotides read TGTGCCAGCAGCCAAGAGGCGAGGATACAAGCTTTCTTT.

This clone was seen only a few times. V and J are TRBV30 and TRBJ1-4; D gene ambiguous. With 1 base removed from V and 0 bases from J, the gap between germline ends came to 6 bases. The CDR3 is 14 amino acids. Germline lookup yields CDR1 GTSNPN and CDR2 SVGIG (reference sequence). CDR3 DNA: TGTGCCTGGAGTGCGGGAACAACTAATGAAAAACTGTTTTTT. Translating it yields CAWSAGTTNEKLFF.

The chain combines TRBV9 with TRBJ1-6; D gene ambiguous. In germline, CDR1 is SGDLS, CDR2 YYNGEE. The V end was cut by 0 bases, the J end by 4 bases, with 8 bases between. This CDR3 spans 15 amino acids. CDR3 nucleotide sequence: TGTGCCAGCAGCGTAGACCCGGGGTATAATTCACCCCTCCACTTT. This gives the protein CASSVDPGYNSPLHF.

The gene calls are TRBV30 and TRBJ2-6; TRBD1 aligns across 8 bases. This CDR3 has 16 residues. From germline, CDR1 is GTSNPN and CDR2 SVGIG (reference sequence). V lost 8 bases to trimming and J lost 6 bases; unmatched junction nucleotides: 15. The CDR3 DNA reads as TGTGCCAGCGACCGGGACCCAGGGGGCCAGGCCAACGTCCTGACTTTC. The encoded protein is CASDRDPGGQANVLTF.

The chain combines TRBV27 with TRBJ1-6, with 9 nucleotides matching TRBD1. Germline V lookup: CDR1 MNHEY, CDR2 SMNVEV (reference sequence). The CDR3 spans 14 residues. V was clipped by 6 bases and J by 8 bases; unmatched bases: 5. CDR3 sequence: CASRTGTGYSPLHF. The CDR3 DNA is TGTGCCAGCAGGACCGGGACAGGGTATTCACCCCTCCACTTT.

The chain is built from TRBV7-8 and TRBJ2-1, with TRBD2 matching 9 bases. The germline CDR1 and CDR2 sequences are SGHVS and FQNEAQ. This CDR3 comprises 15 residues. V shed 2 bases and J 6 bases; nucleotides not matched to a gene: 5. CDR3 bases: TGTGCCAGCAGCTTATTGGCTAGCGGGATCAATGAGCAGTTCTTC. It translates to CASSLLASGINEQFF.